The next 25 T cell receptor beta chains were all read from a single sample in a study of shared clonotypes between healthy human individuals. Some clones are missing from TCRdb's copy, which holds only in-frame ones; the method was immunoSEQ multiplex PCR. The repertoire holds under 1,100,000 clones, roughly 74% seen once, with 0.61% in the top ten. Sequenced sample: memory CD4+ T cells from PBMCs. The subset denotes: CD45RA-negative fraction. The receptor source for this set is a man aged 18 to 30 in good health. Some clones in this sample may be carry-over from other donors' samples.

With respect to this clone: The sample has other DNA sequences that encode this CDR3 too. The chain is built from TRBV28 and TRBJ1-2; TRBD1 is a possible D gene (6 bases). Germline CDR1 reads MDHEN; CDR2 reads SYDVKM. The CDR3 length is 12 residues. Trimming took off 5 bases at V and 4 bases at J, with 8 bases between the two ends. CDR3 amino acids: CASSSRGYGYTF. DNA for the CDR3: TGTGCCAGCAGTAGCAGGGGCTATGGCTACACCTTC.

This rearrangement joins TRBV28 to TRBJ2-3; weak D call: TRBD2 (5 bases). The germline gives CDR1 MDHEN, CDR2 SYDVKM. The CDR3 is 13 residues long. The V gene lost 2 bases and the J gene lost 6 bases, with 9 bases spanning the gap. For the CDR3, the DNA is TGTGCCAGCAGTTTAGGACTGGGCGATACGCAGTATTTT. Translation: CASSLGLGDTQYF. The whole variable domain, remainder taken from reference TRBV28 and TRBJ2-3, is DVKVTQSSRYLVKRTGEKVFLECVQDMDHENMFWYRQDPGLGLRLIYFSYDVKMKEKGDIPEGYSVSREKKERFSLILESASTNQTSMYLCASSLGLGDTQYFGPGTRLTVL.

This clone was recorded once. CDR3 in amino acids: CASSLEGRYGYTF. The CDR3 DNA reads TGTGCCAGCAGTTTGGAGGGGCGGTATGGCTACACCTTC. The chain recombines TRBV28 with TRBJ1-2, with a tentative D call TRBD1 (5 bases). Germline values: CDR1 MDHEN, CDR2 SYDVKM. The CDR3 loop spans 13 amino acids. The V gene lost 3 bases and the J gene lost 5 bases, with 10 bases spanning the gap.

To note about this clone: Other DNA sequences of this sample code for an identical CDR3. V and J are TRBV28 and TRBJ1-3; D is perhaps TRBD1 (5 bases). Trimming removed 6 bases at V and 2 bases at J, with 11 bases between. The V gene's germline CDR1 is MDHEN and CDR2 SYDVKM. CDR3 length: 14 residues. CDR3 loop: CASSPGGAGNTIYF. CDR3 DNA sequence: TGTGCCAGCAGCCCAGGAGGGGCTGGAAACACCATATATTTT.

This clone was seen only once. The chain carries TRBV28 and TRBJ2-1, with 10 bases fitting TRBD2. Per the germline V gene, CDR1 is MDHEN and CDR2 is SYDVKM. The CDR3 is 16 amino acids. The ends lost 5 bases at V and 7 bases at J; junction bases unmatched: 11. The DNA for the CDR3 is TGTGCCAGCAGTCCCATATCTAGCGGGAGTCGTAATGAGCAGTTCTTC. Amino acid sequence: CASSPISSGSRNEQFF.

The J gene is TRBJ2-1, the V gene TRBV5-1; either TRBD1 or TRBD2 may supply D (7 bases each). This CDR3 has 15 amino acids. The V end lost 2 bases, the J end lost 2 bases, and 11 bases lay between the germline ends. CDR1 SGHRS and CDR2 YFSETQ come from the germline V gene. The CDR3 region has the DNA TGCGCCAGCAGCTTAGCGGGACAGACCTACAATGAGCAGTTCTTC. This encodes CASSLAGQTYNEQFF.

The chain combines TRBV6-1 with TRBJ2-1, with 12 bases aligning to TRBD2. Germline CDR1 reads MNHNS; CDR2 reads SASEGT. The CDR3 length is 15 residues. V was clipped by 7 bases and J by 7 bases; unmatched bases: 8. In nucleotides, the CDR3 is TGTGCCAGCAAACACTCTAGCGGGAGGGCGAATGAGCAGTTCTTC. Protein product: CASKHSSGRANEQFF.

This clone was counted only a few times. The same CDR3 arises from other DNA sequences in this sample as well. The rearrangement uses TRBV7-9 and TRBJ1-1; possible D gene TRBD1, 6 bases. The CDR3 is made up of 13 amino acids. Germline lookup yields CDR1 SEHNR and CDR2 FQNEAQ (reference sequence). The V and J ends lost 5 bases and 3 bases respectively, with 10 bases between them. The CDR3 region is CASSLTGDTEAFF. CDR3 nucleotide sequence: TGTGCCAGCAGCCTGACAGGAGACACTGAAGCTTTCTTT.

This clone showed up just once. V and J are TRBV5-1 and TRBJ2-5; the D gene is possibly TRBD2 (5 bases). Trimming cost V 3 bases and J 5 bases, with 14 bases left between them. The CDR3 is 14 amino acids. The germline CDR1 and CDR2 sequences are SGHRS and YFSETQ. The CDR3 sequence is CASSWSRGRETQYF. The CDR3 nucleotides read TGCGCCAGCAGCTGGTCTCGGGGTAGGGAGACCCAGTACTTC.

This clone was detected only once. V gene TRBV4-3 combines with J gene TRBJ2-3; D not resolved. The ends were cut back, 0 bases at V and 10 bases at J, with 17 bases in the middle. CDR1 is LGHNA, CDR2 YSLEER, per germline. The CDR3 extends over 15 amino acids. Written as DNA, the CDR3 is TGCGCCAGCAGCCAAGATCTTGCGTACAACTCGGCGCAGTATTTT. Amino acids: CASSQDLAYNSAQYF.

The chain recombines TRBV7-8 with TRBJ1-2; no clear D. In germline, CDR1 is SGHVS, CDR2 FQNEAQ. This CDR3 is 14 amino acids long. The V end lost 5 bases, the J end lost 3 bases, and 13 bases lay between the germline ends. In DNA, the CDR3 is TGTGCCAGCAGCCCCGGATCAAGGGACTATGGCTACACCTTC. It yields the protein CASSPGSRDYGYTF.

A remark on this clone: One base separates it from a far larger clone, so it is likely a read error. This sample includes further DNA sequences coding for the same CDR3. The chain is built from TRBV5-5 and TRBJ2-7; D ambiguous. The V end lost 0 bases, the J end lost 6 bases, and 4 bases lay between the germline ends. The germline V gene encodes CDR1 SGHKS and CDR2 YYEKEE (reference sequence). The CDR3 contains 11 residues. CDR3: CASSLGAEQYF. CDR3 nucleotide sequence: TGTGCCAGCAGCTTGGGTGCCGAGCAGTACTTC.

The chain links TRBV5-6 to TRBJ1-6, with D possibly being TRBD1 (6 bases). The V and J ends lost 0 bases and 8 bases respectively, with 6 bases between them. The CDR3 length is 13 residues. Germline-derived CDR1 and CDR2 are SGHDT and YYEEEE. The CDR3 sequence is CASSLAGDSPLHF. CDR3 nucleotides: TGTGCCAGCAGCTTGGCAGGGGATTCACCCCTCCACTTT.

This clone was found a few times. The V call is TRBV19, the J call TRBJ1-1; D is uncertain. Germline V gene lookup returns CDR1 LNHDA and CDR2 SQIVND (reference sequence). The CDR3 sequence is 14 residues long. Deletions cut 5 bases from V and 6 bases from J, with 16 bases between. The CDR3 sequence is CASSASGPRAEAFF. Here the CDR3 DNA reads TGTGCCAGTAGTGCCTCAGGCCCCCGCGCTGAAGCTTTCTTT. Using reference TRBV19 and TRBJ1-1 for the parts outside the CDR3, the full variable domain is DGGITQSPKYLFRKEGQNVTLSCEQNLNHDAMYWYRQDPGQGLRLIYYSQIVNDFQKGDIAEGYSVSREKKESFPLTVTSAQKNPTAFYLCASSASGPRAEAFFGQGTRLTVV.

The J gene is TRBJ2-7, the V gene TRBV18; 8 positions agree with TRBD1. J gave up 2 bases and V 0 bases, and 6 bases lay outside the gene matches. The CDR3 runs to 16 residues. Germline CDR1 reads KGHSH; CDR2 reads LQKENI. The CDR3 loop reads CASSPPFGTGAYEQYF. For the CDR3, the DNA is TGTGCCAGCTCACCACCATTCGGGACAGGTGCCTACGAGCAGTACTTC.

This clone was found a few times. The CDR3 reads CASSPGTSKEPQHF. CDR3 nucleotide sequence: TGTGCCAGCAGCCCCGGGACTTCCAAGGAGCCCCAGCATTTT. This sequence joins TRBV27 and TRBJ1-5; weak D call: TRBD1 (5 bases). The germline gives CDR1 MNHEY, CDR2 SMNVEV (reference sequence). With 6 bases removed from V and 8 bases from J, the gap between germline ends came to 17 bases. The CDR3 runs to 14 residues.

The J gene is TRBJ2-2, the V gene TRBV5-1; unclear D gene. V dropped 0 bases and J dropped 0 bases, with 6 bases sitting between them. The length of the CDR3 is 15 residues. Germline V gene sequence: CDR1 SGHRS, CDR2 YFSETQ. The CDR3 DNA follows: TGCGCCAGCAGCTTGGGGGTAACGAACACCGGGGAGCTGTTTTTT. It encodes CASSLGVTNTGELFF. The full variable domain, with the rest looked up from reference TRBV5-1 and TRBJ2-2, is KAGVTQTPRYLIKTRGQQVTLSCSPISGHRSVSWYQQTPGQGLQFLFEYFSETQRNKGNFPGRFSGRQFSNSRSEMNVSTLELGDSALYLCASSLGVTNTGELFFGEGSRLTVL.

DNA for the CDR3: TGTGCCAGCAGATACGGGGGCTCCTCCTACGAGCAGTACTTC. This sequence encodes CASRYGGSSYEQYF. V and J are TRBV7-2 and TRBJ2-7; either TRBD1 or TRBD2 may supply D (6 bases each). From germline, CDR1 is SGHTA and CDR2 FQGNSA. Trimming took off 6 bases at V and 0 bases at J, with 12 bases between the two ends. This CDR3 is built from 14 residues.

The genes are TRBV27 and TRBJ1-2; TRBD1 is a possible D gene (5 bases). In germline, CDR1 is MNHEY, CDR2 SMNVEV (reference sequence). V lost 2 bases and J lost 1, with 11 bases in between. This CDR3 is 15 amino acids long. The CDR3 DNA is TGTGCCAGCAGTTTACACCGGGGCAATAACTATGGCTACACCTTC. It translates to CASSLHRGNNYGYTF.

V usage is TRBV5-1 and J usage is TRBJ2-1; TRBD2 agrees at 16 bases. Germline V lookup: CDR1 SGHRS, CDR2 YFSETQ. J gave up 7 bases and V 4 bases, and 8 bases lay outside the gene matches. This CDR3 is 17 amino acids long. Here the CDR3 reads CASSLGTSGRVSNEQFF. In DNA, the CDR3 is TGCGCCAGCAGCCTGGGGACTAGCGGGAGGGTCTCTAATGAGCAGTTCTTC.

A few counts support this clone. This specimen includes other DNA sequences encoding the same CDR3. V and J are TRBV10-3 and TRBJ2-7; D unresolved. Trimming removed 2 bases at V and 2 bases at J, with 7 bases between. The CDR3 is 13 residues long. Germline CDR1 reads ENHRY; CDR2 reads SYGVKD. The CDR3, as DNA: TGTGCCATCAGTGAGGGGCCTCCCTACGAGCAGTACTTC. It yields the protein CAISEGPPYEQYF.

The CDR3 protein is CASSSSLAVNTGELFF. The CDR3, as DNA: TGTGCCAGCAGCTCAAGCCTAGCGGTGAACACCGGGGAGCTGTTTTTT. This chain uses TRBV7-6 with TRBJ2-2; the match to TRBD2 covers 7 bases. Germline-derived CDR1 and CDR2 are SGHVS and FNYEAQ. The CDR3 consists of 16 residues. V trimming: 4 bases; J trimming: 1 base; junction bases outside the gene matches: 6.

The V and J genes are TRBV18 and TRBJ2-7, with a tentative D call TRBD1 (6 bases). CDR1 is KGHSH and CDR2 is LQKENI in the germline V gene. The ends were cut back, 5 bases at V and 2 bases at J, with 13 bases in the middle. This CDR3 has 14 residues. CDR3 in DNA: TGTGCCAGCTCAGGGGGCCCTGGGCCCTACGAGCAGTACTTC. It yields the protein CASSGGPGPYEQYF.

The chain joins TRBV5-4 to TRBJ2-7; no definite D call. CDR1 is SGHNT and CDR2 is YYREEE in the germline V gene (reference sequence). Trimming cost V 1 base and J 7 bases, with 18 bases left between them. The CDR3 consists of 15 residues. Here the CDR3 reads CASSLITKPPWEQYF. CDR3 nucleotides: TGTGCCAGCAGCTTGATAACTAAGCCCCCTTGGGAGCAGTACTTC. Complete variable domain (other parts from reference TRBV5-4 and TRBJ2-7): ETGVTQSPTHLIKTRGQQVTLRCSSQSGHNTVSWYQQALGQGPQFIFQYYREEENGRGNFPPRFSGLQFPNYSSELNVNALELDDSALYLCASSLITKPPWEQYFGPGTRLTVT.

The J gene is TRBJ2-5, the V gene TRBV11-1; TRBD2 is a possible D gene (6 bases). The CDR3 has 10 residues. Trimming took off 6 bases at V and 9 bases at J, with 8 bases between the two ends. CDR1 and CDR2 (germline): SGHAT, FQDESV (reference sequence). The CDR3 is CASSSGAQYF. Here the CDR3 DNA reads TGTGCCAGCAGTTCGGGGGCCCAGTACTTC.